What follows describes a single T cell receptor beta chain. What antigen it recognizes has not been identified. No much larger clonotype is one base removed from it; base qualities were not supplied. These data originate in a study of T cell changes during pregnancy in multiple sclerosis (dated 2019 in TCRdb). Some background on the complete study: Changes in the T cell repertoire over the course of pregnancy were examined in this study in women with multiple sclerosis.

Libraries were made using the immunoSEQ multiplex PCR assay. The table comes from immuneACCESS by way of TCRdb, which keeps in-frame sequences with V and J called. Part of the clones is missing from these tables; in studies checked, under half for an unresolved V gene and the rest for unknown reasons. In all, the sample holds roughly 59,000 clones, and 80% to 95% of those were seen once. The top ten constitute 2.5% to 4% of the sample. The sequencing here drew on CD8+ T cells from peripheral blood mononuclear cells, taken in the second trimester of pregnancy. The receptor comes from a female donor with multiple sclerosis, enrolled in a pregnancy study.

The nucleotide sequence is TGTGCCAGCAGCTTAGACAGGGTCCCCTCTGGGGCCAACGTCCTGACTTTC. It translates to CASSLDRVPSGANVLTF. The rearranged chain carries TRBV7-3 and TRBJ2-6, with 7 middle bases fitting TRBD1. The CDR3 measures 17 amino acids from cysteine to phenylalanine. Of the read, only the CDR3 DNA is kept; its 51 bases are in frame from base 1. Via the germline V gene, CDR1 is SGHTA and CDR2 FQGTGA. From V the trimming removes 2 bases and from J it removes 0 bases, while the gene matches leave 4 bases of the junction unaccounted for.